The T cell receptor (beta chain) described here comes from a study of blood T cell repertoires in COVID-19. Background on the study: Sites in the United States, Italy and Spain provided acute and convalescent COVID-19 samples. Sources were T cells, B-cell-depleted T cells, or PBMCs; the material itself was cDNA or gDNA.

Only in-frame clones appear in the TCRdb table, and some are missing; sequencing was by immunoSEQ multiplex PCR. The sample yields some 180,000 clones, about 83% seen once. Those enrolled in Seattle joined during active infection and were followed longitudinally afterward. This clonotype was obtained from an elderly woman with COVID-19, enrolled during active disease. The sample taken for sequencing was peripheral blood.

As DNA, the CDR3 is TGTGCCAGTAGTATACTCCGGACACAAAGAGACACAGATACGCAGTATTTT. This translates into CASSILRTQRDTDTQYF. The rearrangement links TRBV19 to TRBJ2-3; TRBD1 is a possible D gene (5 bases). Germline values: CDR1 LNHDA, CDR2 SQIVND (reference sequence). The CDR3 is 17 amino acids. Trimming took off 2 bases at V and 2 bases at J, with 17 bases between the two ends.